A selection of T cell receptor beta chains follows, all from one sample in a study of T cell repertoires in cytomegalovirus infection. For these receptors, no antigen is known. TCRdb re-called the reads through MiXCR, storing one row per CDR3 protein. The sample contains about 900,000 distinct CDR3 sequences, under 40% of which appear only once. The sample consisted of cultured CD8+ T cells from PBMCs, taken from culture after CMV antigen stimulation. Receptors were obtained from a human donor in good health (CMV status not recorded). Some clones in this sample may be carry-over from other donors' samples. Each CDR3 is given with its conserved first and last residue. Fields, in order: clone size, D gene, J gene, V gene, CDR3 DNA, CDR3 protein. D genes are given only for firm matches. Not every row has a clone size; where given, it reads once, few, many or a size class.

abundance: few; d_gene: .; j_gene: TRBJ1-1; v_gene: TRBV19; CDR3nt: TGTGCCAGTAGTAGTACAGGGAGGGGAAACACTGAAGCTTTCTTT; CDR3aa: CASSSTGRGNTEAFF
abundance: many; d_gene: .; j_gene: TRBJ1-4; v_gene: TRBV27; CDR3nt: TGTGCCAGCAGCCGGGTAGGGGCCCCTTTTTCTACTAATGAAAAACTGTTTTTT; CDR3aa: CASSRVGAPFSTNEKLFF
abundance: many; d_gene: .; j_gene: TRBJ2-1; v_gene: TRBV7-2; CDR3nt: TGTGCCAGCAGCTTAGGACCCTACGCGGCCGAGGGGGGTAATGAGCAGTTCTTC; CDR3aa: CASSLGPYAAEGGNEQFF
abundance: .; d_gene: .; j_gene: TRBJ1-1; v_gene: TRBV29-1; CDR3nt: TGCAGCGTTCAGAACACTGAAGCTTTCTTT; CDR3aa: CSVQNTEAFF
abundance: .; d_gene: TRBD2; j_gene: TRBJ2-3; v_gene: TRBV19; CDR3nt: TGTGCCAGCCTCCCCTTCCGCGGGGGGTCCACAGATACGCAGTATTTT; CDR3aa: CASLPFRGGSTDTQYF
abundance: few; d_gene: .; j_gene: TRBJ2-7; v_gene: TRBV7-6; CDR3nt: TGTGCCAGCAGCTTAGCAAGACACTACGAGCAGTACTTC; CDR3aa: CASSLARHYEQYF
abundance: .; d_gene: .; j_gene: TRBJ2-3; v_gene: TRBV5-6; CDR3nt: TGTGCCAGCAGCTCGGGGGAGTGGGGGGGCGAGGATACGCAGTATTTT; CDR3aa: CASSSGEWGGEDTQYF
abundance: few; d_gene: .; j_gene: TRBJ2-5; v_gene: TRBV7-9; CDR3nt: TGTGCCAGCAGCTTAGGGGCTTACTTCCAAGAGACCCAGTACTTC; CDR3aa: CASSLGAYFQETQYF
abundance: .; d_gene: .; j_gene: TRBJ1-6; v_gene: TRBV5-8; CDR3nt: TGTGCCAGCATACCTCCGGGGCATAATTCACCCCTCCACTTT; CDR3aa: CASIPPGHNSPLHF
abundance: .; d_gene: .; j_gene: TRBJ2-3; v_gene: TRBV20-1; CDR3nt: TGCAGTGCTAGAGACGGCGGGGTGCGCACAGATACGCAGTATTTT; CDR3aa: CSARDGGVRTDTQYF
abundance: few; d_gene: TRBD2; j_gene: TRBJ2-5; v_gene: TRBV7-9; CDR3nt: TGTGCCAGCAGCTTAGCAGAGCGGGGGGCCCAAGAGACCCAGTACTTC; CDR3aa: CASSLAERGAQETQYF
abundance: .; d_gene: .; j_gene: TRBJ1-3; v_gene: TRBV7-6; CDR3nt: TGTGCCAGCAGCCCAGACCCTAGCTCTGGAAACACCATATATTTT; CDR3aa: CASSPDPSSGNTIYF
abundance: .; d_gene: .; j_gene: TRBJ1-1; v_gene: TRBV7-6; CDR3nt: TGTGCCAGCAGCAAACTGAAGAACACTGAAGCTTTCTTT; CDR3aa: CASSKLKNTEAFF
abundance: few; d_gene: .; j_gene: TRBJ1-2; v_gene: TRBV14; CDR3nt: TGTGCCAGCAGCCAAGTAGGACGGAACTATGGCTACACCTTC; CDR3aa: CASSQVGRNYGYTF
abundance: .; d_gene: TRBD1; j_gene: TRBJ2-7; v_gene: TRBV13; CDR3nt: TGTGCCAGCAGCCTACCCGGACAGGGGTCCTCCTACGAGCAGTACTTC; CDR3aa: CASSLPGQGSSYEQYF